The TCR beta chain described here comes from a study of cytomegalovirus exposure and HLA in healthy donors. The CDR3 consists of 16 residues. V was pared by 0 bases and J by 5 bases, with 17 bases between. Looked up from germline, CDR1 is SGHVS and CDR2 is FQNEAQ. Study outcomes and limitations: In a later analysis, HLA-associated beta chains showed higher expansion and lower generation probabilities than comparable chains.

Turning to this clone: Its target is unknown.

Donors were ostensibly healthy at sampling, although undocumented immune exposures were probable. The PCR employed 60 Vbeta primers together with 13 Jbeta primers. Repertoires were generated with immunoSEQ multiplex PCR, while TCRdb's copy carries only in-frame clones and drops some. The clone table shows under 90,000 clones, with the ten largest holding 7.5% to 8%. The sequencing sample was made of PBMCs. This receptor was identified in a female donor in good health and CMV-seropositive. The gene calls are TRBV7-8 and TRBJ2-7, with TRBD2 as a possible D gene (7 bases). The CDR3 is CASSLAVGGVENEQYF. In DNA form, the CDR3 reads TGTGCCAGCAGCTTAGCAGTAGGGGGGGTTGAAAACGAGCAGTACTTC. The whole variable domain, remainder taken from reference TRBV7-8 and TRBJ2-7, is GAGVSQSPRYKVAKRGQDVALRCDPISGHVSLFWYQQALGQGPEFLTYFQNEAQLDKSGLPSDRFFAERPEGSVSTLKIQRTQQEDSAVYLCASSLAVGGVENEQYFGPGTRLTVT.